A single sample gave rise to the 15 T cell receptor beta chains below, sequenced in a study of blood T cell repertoires in COVID-19 (dated by TCRdb to 2019 to 2021). The method behind the library was the immunoSEQ multiplex PCR assay. TCRdb's version of the immuneACCESS table is confined to in-frame rearrangements and falls short of the full clone set. An unresolved V gene accounts for under half of the shortfall where checked; the remainder is of unknown origin. This sample holds roughly 390,000 clones; about 90% were observed only once. Around 9.3% of the sample rests with the top ten. The sample was peripheral blood. The source is a woman in her 30s with COVID-19, enrolled during active disease.

The rearrangement joins TRBV12-3 or TRBV12-4 to TRBJ1-1, with unresolved D. The CDR3 totals 13 residues. The V gene lost 6 bases and the J gene lost 0 bases, with 8 bases spanning the gap. In DNA form, the CDR3 reads TGTGCCAGCAGCCCCCAATTGAACACTGAAGCTTTCTTT. Amino acids: CASSPQLNTEAFF.

The chain is built from TRBV11-2 and TRBJ2-2; possibly TRBD1 for D (6 bases). The germline V gene encodes CDR1 SGHAT and CDR2 FQNNGV. V lost 1 base and J lost 4, with 10 bases in between. This CDR3 has 15 amino acids. The CDR3 loop reads CASSLGTGITGELFF. As DNA, the CDR3 is TGTGCCAGCAGCTTAGGAACAGGGATCACCGGGGAGCTGTTTTTT.

The genes are TRBV5-4 and TRBJ2-7, with TRBD2 identical over 7 bases. The CDR3 runs to 14 residues. J gave up 4 bases and V 3 bases, and 7 bases lay outside the gene matches. CDR1 is SGHNT and CDR2 is YYREEE in the germline V gene (reference sequence). CDR3 sequence (DNA): TGTGCCAGCAGCTCAGGACTAGTGGCGTACGAGCAGTACTTC. This translates into CASSSGLVAYEQYF.

CDR3 DNA: TGTGCCAGCAGTTCGTTCGGAGGGGATGAAAAACTGTTTTTT. Protein sequence: CASSSFGGDEKLFF. This chain uses TRBV28 with TRBJ1-4, with a possible D match to TRBD1 (5 bases). The CDR3 covers 14 residues. The germline V gene has CDR1 MDHEN and CDR2 SYDVKM. V was shortened by 4 bases and J by 6 bases, with 12 bases between the two germline ends.

This chain uses TRBV28 with TRBJ2-2; no clear D. V lost 7 bases to trimming and J lost 1 base, with 19 bases between them. The CDR3 covers 17 residues. Germline lookup yields CDR1 MDHEN and CDR2 SYDVKM. The chain's CDR3 is CASKRWLLRGNTGELFF. The CDR3 DNA sequence: TGTGCCAGCAAAAGGTGGCTCCTCCGCGGGAACACCGGGGAGCTGTTTTTT.

The V gene is TRBV18, the J gene TRBJ1-4, with 7 bases aligning to TRBD1. V trimming: 3 bases; J trimming: 7 bases; junction bases outside the gene matches: 8. This CDR3 spans 15 amino acids. Germline V gene data show CDR1 as KGHSH and CDR2 as LQKENI. The CDR3 loop is CASSPRQGPSEKLFF. In DNA form, the CDR3 reads TGTGCCAGCTCACCCCGACAGGGTCCTAGTGAAAAACTGTTTTTT.

This chain connects TRBV2 to TRBJ2-1; no clear D gene. The CDR3 sequence is 13 residues long. V was pared by 8 bases and J by 0 bases, with 8 bases between. The V gene's germline CDR1 is SNHLY and CDR2 FYNNEI. The CDR3 spells CASEYYSYNEQFF. The CDR3 coding sequence is TGTGCCAGCGAGTACTACTCCTACAATGAGCAGTTCTTC.

V and J are TRBV2 and TRBJ2-7; TRBD1 matches at 7 bases. CDR1 SNHLY and CDR2 FYNNEI come from the germline V gene. The CDR3 is 13 amino acids. V was clipped by 7 bases and J by 1 base; unmatched bases: 4. The CDR3 loop reads CASTRTGSYEQYF. For the CDR3, the DNA is TGTGCCAGCACCAGGACAGGATCCTACGAGCAGTACTTC.

The chain joins TRBV9 to TRBJ2-1; 7 bases are a match to TRBD2. Germline V gives CDR1 SGDLS, CDR2 YYNGEE. The CDR3 sequence is 18 residues long. V dropped 0 bases and J dropped 7; count of bases not matched to a gene: 16. CDR3 residues: CASSVAGIGGSRGNEQFF. CDR3 nucleotides: TGTGCCAGCAGCGTAGCGGGGATCGGGGGGAGTCGCGGAAATGAGCAGTTCTTC.

The V and J genes are TRBV19 and TRBJ1-5; D is unclear. Germline lookup yields CDR1 LNHDA and CDR2 SQIVND (reference sequence). V was trimmed by 2 bases and J by 3 bases, leaving 8 bases between them. This CDR3 spans 14 amino acids. The CDR3 sequence is CASSIWRFNQPQHF. The CDR3 DNA follows: TGTGCCAGTAGTATATGGAGATTCAATCAGCCCCAGCATTTT.

The chain links TRBV18 to TRBJ2-3; D ambiguous. Germline V gene data show CDR1 as KGHSH and CDR2 as LQKENI. The ends were cut back, 3 bases at V and 2 bases at J, with 12 bases in the middle. This CDR3 has 15 amino acids. CDR3 sequence reads: CASSPDFPSTDTQYF. In DNA, the CDR3 is TGTGCCAGCTCACCCGACTTTCCATCCACAGATACGCAGTATTTT.

The chain has TRBV3-1 (or the pseudogene TRBV3-2) and TRBJ1-1; D may be TRBD1 (5 bases). Germline assignment: CDR1 LGHDT and CDR2 YNNKEL (reference sequence). The V gene lost 4 bases and the J gene lost 4 bases, with 13 bases spanning the gap. CDR3 length: 14 residues. The CDR3 DNA sequence: TGTGCCAGCAGCCGATCGGGGGAAGCCACTGAAGCTTTCTTT. It yields the protein CASSRSGEATEAFF.

Of note for this clone: The junction shows a germline mismatch at one end, possibly a read error. The chain combines TRBV29-1 with TRBJ2-1; 8 bases match TRBD2. The germline CDR1 and CDR2 sequences are SQVTM and ANQGSEA. The CDR3 spans 12 residues. The CDR3, as DNA: TGCAGCCTTGAGGTCGGGAGGGGTGAGCAGTTCTTC. Its protein product is CSLEVGRGEQFF.

CDR3 sequence (DNA): TGCGCCAGCAGGGGGGAGGGCTCCTACAATGAGCAGTTCTTC. Protein: CASRGEGSYNEQFF. V gene TRBV5-1 combines with J gene TRBJ2-1; 7 nucleotides line up with TRBD2. The germline V gene encodes CDR1 SGHRS and CDR2 YFSETQ. With V trimmed by 5 bases and J by 0 bases, 2 bases remained unmatched. This CDR3 spans 14 amino acids.

This clone was found a few times. V is TRBV5-1 and J is TRBJ2-5; 8 positions agree with TRBD2. Germline V gives CDR1 SGHRS, CDR2 YFSETQ. The trim removed 5 bases at V and 1 base at J, leaving 7 bases unmatched. The CDR3 is made up of 15 amino acids. CDR3 in amino acids: CASRSSSGAQETQYF. The CDR3 DNA sequence: TGCGCCAGCAGGTCGAGTAGCGGGGCCCAAGAGACCCAGTACTTC. The full variable domain, rest sourced from reference TRBV5-1 and TRBJ2-5, is KAGVTQTPRYLIKTRGQQVTLSCSPISGHRSVSWYQQTPGQGLQFLFEYFSETQRNKGNFPGRFSGRQFSNSRSEMNVSTLELGDSALYLCASRSSSGAQETQYFGPGTRLLVL.